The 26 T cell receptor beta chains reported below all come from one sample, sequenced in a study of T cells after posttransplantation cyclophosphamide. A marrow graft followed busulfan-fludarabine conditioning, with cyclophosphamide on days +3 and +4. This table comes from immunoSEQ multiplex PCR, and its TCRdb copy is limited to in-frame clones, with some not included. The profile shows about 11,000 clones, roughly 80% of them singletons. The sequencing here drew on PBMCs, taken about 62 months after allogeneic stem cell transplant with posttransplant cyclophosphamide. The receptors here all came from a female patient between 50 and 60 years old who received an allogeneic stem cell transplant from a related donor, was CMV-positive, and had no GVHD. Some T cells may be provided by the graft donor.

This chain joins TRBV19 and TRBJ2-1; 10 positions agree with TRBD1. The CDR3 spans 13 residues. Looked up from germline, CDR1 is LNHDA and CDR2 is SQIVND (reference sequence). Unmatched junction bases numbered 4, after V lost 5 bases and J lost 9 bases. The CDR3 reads CASSWDRGSEQFF. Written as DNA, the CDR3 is TGTGCCAGTAGTTGGGACAGGGGAAGTGAGCAGTTCTTC.

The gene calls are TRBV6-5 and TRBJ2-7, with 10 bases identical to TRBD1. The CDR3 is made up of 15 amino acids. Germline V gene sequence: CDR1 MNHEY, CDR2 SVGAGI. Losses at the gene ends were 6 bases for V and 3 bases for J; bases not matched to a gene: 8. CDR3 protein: CASRTGGYPFYEQYF. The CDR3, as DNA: TGTGCCAGCAGGACAGGGGGCTACCCTTTCTACGAGCAGTACTTC.

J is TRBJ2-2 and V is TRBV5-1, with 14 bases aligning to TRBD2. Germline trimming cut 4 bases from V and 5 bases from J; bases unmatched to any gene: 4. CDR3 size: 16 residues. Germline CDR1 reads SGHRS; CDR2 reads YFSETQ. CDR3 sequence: CASSIGTSGSTGELFF. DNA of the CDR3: TGCGCCAGCAGCATCGGGACTAGCGGGAGTACCGGGGAGCTGTTTTTT.

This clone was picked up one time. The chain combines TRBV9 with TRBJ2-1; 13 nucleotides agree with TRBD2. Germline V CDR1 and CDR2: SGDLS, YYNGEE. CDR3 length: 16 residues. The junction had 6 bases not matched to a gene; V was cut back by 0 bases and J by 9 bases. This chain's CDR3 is CASSVDVRLAGGEQFF. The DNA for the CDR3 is TGTGCCAGCAGCGTAGATGTTAGACTAGCGGGAGGTGAGCAGTTCTTC.

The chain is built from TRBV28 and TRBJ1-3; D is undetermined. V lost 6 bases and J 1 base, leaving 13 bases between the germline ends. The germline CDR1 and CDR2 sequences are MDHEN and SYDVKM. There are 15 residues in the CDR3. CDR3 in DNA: TGTGCCAGCAGCATACCGGTATCTTCTGGAAACACCATATATTTT. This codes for CASSIPVSSGNTIYF. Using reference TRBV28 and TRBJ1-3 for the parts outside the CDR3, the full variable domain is DVKVTQSSRYLVKRTGEKVFLECVQDMDHENMFWYRQDPGLGLRLIYFSYDVKMKEKGDIPEGYSVSREKKERFSLILESASTNQTSMYLCASSIPVSSGNTIYFGEGSWLTVV.

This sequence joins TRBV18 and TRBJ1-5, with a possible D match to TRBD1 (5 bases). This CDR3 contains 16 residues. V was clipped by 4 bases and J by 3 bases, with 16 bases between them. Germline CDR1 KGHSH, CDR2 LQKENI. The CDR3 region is CASSRGLVSDNQPQHF. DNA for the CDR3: TGTGCCAGCTCACGGGGACTGGTGAGCGACAATCAGCCCCAGCATTTT.

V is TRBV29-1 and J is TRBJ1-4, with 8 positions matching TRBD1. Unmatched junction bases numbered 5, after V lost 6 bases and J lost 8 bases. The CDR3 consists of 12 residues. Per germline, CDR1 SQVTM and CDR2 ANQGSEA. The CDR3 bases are TGCAGCGTAGGACAGGGAGGGGAAAAACTGTTTTTT. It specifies CSVGQGGEKLFF. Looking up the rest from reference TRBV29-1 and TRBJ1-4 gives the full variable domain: SAVISQKPSRDICQRGTSLTIQCQVDSQVTMMFWYRQQPGQSLTLIATANQGSEATYESGFVIDKFPISRPNLTFSTLTVSNMSPEDSSIYLCSVGQGGEKLFFGSGTQLSVL.

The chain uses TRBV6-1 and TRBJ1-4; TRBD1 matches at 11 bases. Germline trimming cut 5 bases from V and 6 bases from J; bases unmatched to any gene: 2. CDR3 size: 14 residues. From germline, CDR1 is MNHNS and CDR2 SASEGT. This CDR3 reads CASSPGQGDEKLFF. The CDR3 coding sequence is TGTGCCAGCAGTCCGGGACAGGGGGATGAAAAACTGTTTTTT.

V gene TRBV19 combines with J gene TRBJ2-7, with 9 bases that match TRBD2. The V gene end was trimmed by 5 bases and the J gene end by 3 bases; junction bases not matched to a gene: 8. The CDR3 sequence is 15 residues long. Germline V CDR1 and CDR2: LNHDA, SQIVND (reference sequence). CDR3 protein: CASSPVAGAGYEQYF. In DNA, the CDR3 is TGTGCCAGTAGTCCCGTAGCGGGAGCAGGCTACGAGCAGTACTTC. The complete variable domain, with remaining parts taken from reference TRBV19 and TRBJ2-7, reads DGGITQSPKYLFRKEGQNVTLSCEQNLNHDAMYWYRQDPGQGLRLIYYSQIVNDFQKGDIAEGYSVSREKKESFPLTVTSAQKNPTAFYLCASSPVAGAGYEQYFGPGTRLTVT.

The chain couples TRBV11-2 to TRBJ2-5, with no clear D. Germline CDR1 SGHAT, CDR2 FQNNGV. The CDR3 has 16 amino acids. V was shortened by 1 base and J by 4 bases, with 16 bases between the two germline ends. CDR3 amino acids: CASSLAVAANSETQYF. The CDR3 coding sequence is TGTGCCAGCAGCTTAGCTGTCGCAGCGAATTCAGAGACCCAGTACTTC.

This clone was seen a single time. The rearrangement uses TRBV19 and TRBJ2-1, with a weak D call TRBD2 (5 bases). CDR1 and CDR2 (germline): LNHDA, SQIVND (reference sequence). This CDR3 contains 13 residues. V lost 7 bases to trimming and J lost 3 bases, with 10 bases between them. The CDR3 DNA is TGTGCCAGTAAAGGGAGATTCTACAATGAGCAGTTCTTC. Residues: CASKGRFYNEQFF.

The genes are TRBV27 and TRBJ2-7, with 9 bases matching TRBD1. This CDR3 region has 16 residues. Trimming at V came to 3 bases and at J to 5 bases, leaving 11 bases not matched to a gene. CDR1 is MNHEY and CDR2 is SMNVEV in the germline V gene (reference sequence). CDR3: CASSLTIRDRVHEQYF. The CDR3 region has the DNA TGTGCCAGCAGTTTGACGATCCGGGACAGGGTTCACGAGCAGTACTTC.

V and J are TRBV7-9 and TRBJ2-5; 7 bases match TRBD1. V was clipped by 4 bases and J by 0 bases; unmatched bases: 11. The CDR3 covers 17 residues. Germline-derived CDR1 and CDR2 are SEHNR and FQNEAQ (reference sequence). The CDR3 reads CASSSGQPALYQETQYF. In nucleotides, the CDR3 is TGTGCCAGCAGCTCGGGACAGCCGGCCCTTTACCAAGAGACCCAGTACTTC.

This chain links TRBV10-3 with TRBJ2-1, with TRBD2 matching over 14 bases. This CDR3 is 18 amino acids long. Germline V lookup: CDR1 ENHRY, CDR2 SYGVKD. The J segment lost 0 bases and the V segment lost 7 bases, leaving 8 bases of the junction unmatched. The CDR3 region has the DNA TGTGCCATCACACGGACTAGCGGGAGGCAGAGCTCCTACAATGAGCAGTTCTTC. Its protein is CAITRTSGRQSSYNEQFF.

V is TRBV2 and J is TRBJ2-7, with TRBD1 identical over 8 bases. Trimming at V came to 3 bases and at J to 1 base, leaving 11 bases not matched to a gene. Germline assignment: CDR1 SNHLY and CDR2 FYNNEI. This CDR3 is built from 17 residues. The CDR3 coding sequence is TGTGCCAGCAGTGAGGGGCGAAACTGGGACAGGTCCTACGAGCAGTACTTC. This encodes CASSEGRNWDRSYEQYF.

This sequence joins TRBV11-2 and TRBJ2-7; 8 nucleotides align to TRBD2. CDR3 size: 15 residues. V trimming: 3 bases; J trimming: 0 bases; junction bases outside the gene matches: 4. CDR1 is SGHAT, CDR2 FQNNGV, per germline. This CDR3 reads CASSLLAGSSYEQYF. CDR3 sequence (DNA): TGTGCCAGCAGCTTGTTAGCGGGGAGCTCCTACGAGCAGTACTTC. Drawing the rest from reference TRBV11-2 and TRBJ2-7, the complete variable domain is EAGVAQSPRYKIIEKRQSVAFWCNPISGHATLYWYQQILGQGPKLLIQFQNNGVVDDSQLPKDRFSAERLKGVDSTLKIQPAKLEDSAVYLCASSLLAGSSYEQYFGPGTRLTVT.

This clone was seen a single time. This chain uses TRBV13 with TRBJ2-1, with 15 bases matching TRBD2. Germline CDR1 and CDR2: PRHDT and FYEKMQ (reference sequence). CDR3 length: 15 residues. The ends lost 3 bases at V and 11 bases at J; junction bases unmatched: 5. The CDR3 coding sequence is TGTGCCAGCAGCTTTCAGGGACTAGCGGGAGGAAAGCAGTTCTTC. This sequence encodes CASSFQGLAGGKQFF.

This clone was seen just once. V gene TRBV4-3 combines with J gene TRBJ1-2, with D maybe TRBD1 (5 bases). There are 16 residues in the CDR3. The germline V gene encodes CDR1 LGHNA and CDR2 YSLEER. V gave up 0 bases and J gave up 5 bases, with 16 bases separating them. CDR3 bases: TGCGCCAGCAGCCAAGATTGGACTCCGGGGGAGTATGGCTACACCTTC. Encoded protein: CASSQDWTPGEYGYTF.

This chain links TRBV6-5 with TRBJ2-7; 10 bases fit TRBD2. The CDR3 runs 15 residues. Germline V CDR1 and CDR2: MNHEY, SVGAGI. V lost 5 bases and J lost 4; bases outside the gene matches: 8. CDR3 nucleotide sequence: TGTGCCAGCAGTCAAAGCGGGAGGGCCGGGTACGAGCAGTACTTC. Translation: CASSQSGRAGYEQYF.

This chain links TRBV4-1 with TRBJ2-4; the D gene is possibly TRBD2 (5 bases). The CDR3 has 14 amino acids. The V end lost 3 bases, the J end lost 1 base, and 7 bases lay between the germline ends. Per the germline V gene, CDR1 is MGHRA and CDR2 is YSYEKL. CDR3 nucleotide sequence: TGCGCCAGCAGCCAGCGGGTTGCCAAAAACATTCAGTACTTC. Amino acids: CASSQRVAKNIQYF.

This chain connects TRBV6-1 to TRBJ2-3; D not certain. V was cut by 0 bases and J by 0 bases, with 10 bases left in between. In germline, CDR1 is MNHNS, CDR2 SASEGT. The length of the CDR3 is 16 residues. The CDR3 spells CASSEASQISTDTQYF. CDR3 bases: TGTGCCAGCAGTGAAGCGAGCCAAATTAGCACAGATACGCAGTATTTT.

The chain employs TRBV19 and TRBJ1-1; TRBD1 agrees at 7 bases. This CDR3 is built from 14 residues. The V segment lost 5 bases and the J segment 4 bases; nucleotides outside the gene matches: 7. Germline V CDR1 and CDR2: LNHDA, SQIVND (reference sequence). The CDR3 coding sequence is TGTGCCAGTAGTTGGGGACAGAGGTCCACTGAAGCTTTCTTT. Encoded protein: CASSWGQRSTEAFF.

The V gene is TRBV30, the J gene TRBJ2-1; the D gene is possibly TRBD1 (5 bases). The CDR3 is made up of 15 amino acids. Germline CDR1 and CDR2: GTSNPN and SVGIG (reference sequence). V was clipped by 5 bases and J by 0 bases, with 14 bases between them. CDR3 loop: CAWDPQAVSYNEQFF. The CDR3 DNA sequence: TGTGCCTGGGACCCACAGGCCGTCTCCTACAATGAGCAGTTCTTC.

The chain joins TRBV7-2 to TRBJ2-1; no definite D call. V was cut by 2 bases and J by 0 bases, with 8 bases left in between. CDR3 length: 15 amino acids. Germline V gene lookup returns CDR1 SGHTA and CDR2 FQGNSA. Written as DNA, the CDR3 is TGTGCCAGCAGCTTACTTCCGAGCTCCTACAATGAGCAGTTCTTC. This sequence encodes CASSLLPSSYNEQFF.

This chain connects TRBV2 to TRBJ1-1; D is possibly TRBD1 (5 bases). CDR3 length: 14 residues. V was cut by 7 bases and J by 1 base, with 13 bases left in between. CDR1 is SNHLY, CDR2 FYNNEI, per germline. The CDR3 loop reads CASIYRISNTEAFF. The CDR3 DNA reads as TGTGCCAGCATTTACAGGATTTCGAACACTGAAGCTTTCTTT. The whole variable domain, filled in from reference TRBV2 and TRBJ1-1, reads EPEVTQTPSHQVTQMGQEVILRCVPISNHLYFYWYRQILGQKVEFLVSFYNNEISEKSEIFDDQFSVERPDGSNFTLKIRSTKLEDSAMYFCASIYRISNTEAFFGQGTRLTVV.

CDR3 DNA: TGTGCCAGCAGTGGCCCGGACTATCCCAACTACGAGCAGTACTTC. Amino acid sequence: CASSGPDYPNYEQYF. The chain joins TRBV6-6 to TRBJ2-7; the D gene is possibly TRBD2 (6 bases). Germline V gives CDR1 MNHNY, CDR2 SVGAGI (reference sequence). Trimming stripped 5 bases from V and 3 bases from J, with 17 bases between. The length of the CDR3 is 15 residues.